The rows below give T cell receptor beta chains drawn from one sample of a study of cytomegalovirus exposure and HLA in healthy donors. Measured with immunoSEQ multiplex PCR; TCRdb has only the in-frame clones, and not every one. Of around 150,000 clones in the sample, about 80% were seen once. The material sequenced was PBMCs. The receptors derive from a woman aged 25-40 years in good health and CMV-seronegative. Each CDR3 is given with its conserved first and last residue. D genes are given only for firm matches. Where a row states a size, it is once, few, many or the class of an expanded clone; other rows omit it.

v_call	clone_size	j_call	d_call	cdr3_nt	cdr3_aa
TRBV6-6	NA	TRBJ2-3	NA	TGTGCCAGCAGTTACGGCAGGGCTAGCACAGATACGCAGTATTTT	CASSYGRASTDTQYF
TRBV11-2	few	TRBJ2-2	TRBD1	TGTGCCAGCAGCTGGGACAGGGGATCGGCCGGGGAGCTGTTTTTT	CASSWDRGSAGELFF
TRBV13	NA	TRBJ2-3	TRBD1	TGTGCCAGCAGCCCGGGACAGGGGTATTCTACGCAGTATTTT	CASSPGQGYSTQYF
TRBV5-1	NA	TRBJ1-2	NA	TGCGCCAGCAGCTCGACAGTGGGCTATGGCTACACCTTC	CASSSTVGYGYTF
TRBV28	NA	TRBJ1-2	TRBD1	TGTGCCAGCAGTGGTACAGGGGGGGTTTATGGCTACACCTTC	CASSGTGGVYGYTF
TRBV5-1	once	TRBJ1-1	NA	TGCGCCAGCAGCTTGGAGGGGCTGAACACTGAAGCTTTCTTT	CASSLEGLNTEAFF
TRBV5-6	NA	TRBJ1-1	NA	TGTGCCAGCAGCTTTACCGTCGAGGAAAGCATTACGGACACTGAAGCTTTCTTT	CASSFTVEESITDTEAFF
TRBV9	NA	TRBJ2-1	NA	TGTGCCAGCAGCGTAGGGACTCCTTCCTACAATGAGCAGTTCTTC	CASSVGTPSYNEQFF
TRBV5-1	NA	TRBJ1-2	TRBD1	TGCGCCAGCAGCTTTTTCCAGGGGGGACAGACAAGGGATGGCTACACCTTC	CASSFFQGGQTRDGYTF
TRBV27	NA	TRBJ2-7	TRBD1	TGTGCCAGCAGCTCCGGACAGGGTATAGGGTACGAGCAGTACTTC	CASSSGQGIGYEQYF
TRBV30	NA	TRBJ2-7	TRBD2	TGTGCCTGGAGTGTACGGGAGGCCGAGCAGTACTTC	CAWSVREAEQYF
TRBV19	NA	TRBJ1-4	NA	TGTGCCAGTAGTATAGGGAGGGGCGATAATGAAAAACTGTTTTTT	CASSIGRGDNEKLFF
TRBV27	NA	TRBJ1-1	TRBD1	TGTGCCAGCAGGGGGACAGGGGGTTTAGGGACTGAAGCTTTCTTT	CASRGTGGLGTEAFF
TRBV5-4	few	TRBJ2-1	TRBD2	TGTGCCAGCAGCCAAGAAACTAGCGGGGTTAGTGACAATGAGCAGTTCTTC	CASSQETSGVSDNEQFF
TRBV25-1	NA	TRBJ2-3	NA	TGTGCCAGCAGTGAATATGCGGGCACAGATACGCAGTATTTT	CASSEYAGTDTQYF
TRBV5-1	NA	TRBJ2-5	TRBD2	TGCGCCAGCAGCTTGGTTAGCGGGGGGCTTCCGGCATACTTC	CASSLVSGGLPAYF
TRBV5-5	NA	TRBJ2-5	TRBD1	TGTGCCAGCAGCTTGGGGACAGGGGGGACCGAGACCCAGTACTTC	CASSLGTGGTETQYF
TRBV5-1	NA	TRBJ2-3	TRBD2	TGCGCCAGCAGCTTAGCGGGGGGGCCTACAGATACGCAGTATTTT	CASSLAGGPTDTQYF
TRBV5-6	NA	TRBJ2-5	NA	TGTGCCAGCAGCTTTGGGACAATAGATGGAGAGACCCAGTACTTC	CASSFGTIDGETQYF
TRBV4-1	NA	TRBJ1-1	NA	TGCGCCAGCAGCCATCAGGGAGGGATTTGGACTGAAGCTTTCTTT	CASSHQGGIWTEAFF
TRBV19	NA	TRBJ1-2	TRBD1	TGTGCCAGTAGTACCGGACAGGGAGTCTTACGGGGCTACACCTTC	CASSTGQGVLRGYTF
TRBV4-1	NA	TRBJ1-6	NA	TGCGCCAGCAGCCTAGAGAGGGGGTTAGGGGATTCACCCCTCCACTTT	CASSLERGLGDSPLHF
TRBV5-5	many	TRBJ2-3	TRBD2	TGTGCCAGCAGCCTGACCGGGACTAGCGGCACAGATACGCAGTATTTT	CASSLTGTSGTDTQYF
TRBV28	NA	TRBJ1-1	TRBD1	TGTGCCAGCAGTTTACTCTCAGGGGGCCAAACGGCGGCTTTCTTT	CASSLLSGGQTAAFF
TRBV5-1	NA	TRBJ2-6	NA	TGCGCCAGCAGCTTGGAGACAGGACTGGGTGGGGCCAACGTCCTGACTTTC	CASSLETGLGGANVLTF
TRBV14	few	TRBJ1-1	NA	TGTGCCAGCAGCCCGGACAGTGGAGGTATGAACACTGAAGCTTTCTTT	CASSPDSGGMNTEAFF
TRBV2	NA	TRBJ2-1	TRBD2	TGTGCCAGCAGAGGACTAGCGGGGGGCCCCGGCCCCAACAATGAGCAGTTCTTC	CASRGLAGGPGPNNEQFF
TRBV6-5	NA	TRBJ2-5	TRBD1	TGTGCCAGCAGTTATTCTCGGACAGGACTAGAGACCCAGTACTTC	CASSYSRTGLETQYF
TRBV28	once	TRBJ1-1	NA	TGTGCCAGCAGGTCGACAGGAGACACTGAAGCTTTCTTT	CASRSTGDTEAFF
TRBV19	few	TRBJ2-3	NA	TGTGCCAGTAGGATTAGCGGTGATACGCAGTATTTT	CASRISGDTQYF
TRBV29-1	NA	TRBJ2-3	NA	TGCAGCGTTGAGGGGCGGGACCCAGATACGCAGTATTTT	CSVEGRDPDTQYF
TRBV2	NA	TRBJ2-1	NA	TGTGCCAGCAGTGAACTTTCCCCCTGGAGCTCCTACAATGAGCAGTTCTTC	CASSELSPWSSYNEQFF
TRBV6-4	NA	TRBJ2-3	TRBD1	TGTGCCAGCAGTCCCCGGACAGGTTTGGGGCAGTATTTT	CASSPRTGLGQYF
TRBV18	NA	TRBJ1-5	NA	TGTGCCAGCTCACCCGTACTGGAGAATCAGCCCCAGCATTTT	CASSPVLENQPQHF
TRBV15	NA	TRBJ2-1	TRBD1	TGTGCCACCAGCAGGACAGGGAAATACAATGAGCAGTTCTTC	CATSRTGKYNEQFF
TRBV6-5	NA	TRBJ2-1	NA	TGTGCCAGCAGTCCCGACACCCGCTCCTACAATGAGCAGTTCTTC	CASSPDTRSYNEQFF
TRBV4-3	NA	TRBJ1-2	TRBD1	TGCGCCAGCAGTCCGGGGTTAGGGGGCGGCGGCTATGGCTACACCTTC	CASSPGLGGGGYGYTF
TRBV9	few	TRBJ2-3	TRBD1	TGTGCCAGCAGCGTAGGTGTGACAGGGGGCGGATTTCTCTCAGATACGCAGTATTTT	CASSVGVTGGGFLSDTQYF
TRBV4-1	NA	TRBJ1-6	TRBD1	TGCGCCAGCAGCCAAGATCGAGAGGGGGCGAGTTCACCCCTCCACTTT	CASSQDREGASSPLHF
TRBV5-1	NA	TRBJ2-1	TRBD2	TGCGCCAGCAGCTCAGAGGCGGGGGGCCTGGGTGAGCAGTTCTTC	CASSSEAGGLGEQFF
TRBV6-1	NA	TRBJ2-7	NA	TGTGCCAGCAGTGAAACGGAGACAGGCAGCTACGAGCAGTACTTC	CASSETETGSYEQYF
TRBV6-5	NA	TRBJ2-7	NA	TGTGCCAGCAGCTCGCGGGGTGGCGAGCAGTACTTC	CASSSRGGEQYF
TRBV28	NA	TRBJ1-2	NA	TGTGCCAGCAGTTTATCCGGGAGCGGCTACACCTTC	CASSLSGSGYTF
TRBV4-1	NA	TRBJ1-4	NA	TGCGCCAGCAGCCTTACAGGGCGCGAACACGAAAAACTGTTTTTT	CASSLTGREHEKLFF
TRBV7-2	NA	TRBJ1-2	TRBD1	TGTGCCAGCAGCCAAGGACAGGTTTATGGCTACACCTTC	CASSQGQVYGYTF
TRBV15	once	TRBJ2-1	TRBD1	TGTGCCACCAGCAGAGATGGACAGGGAGGCAATGAGCAGTTCTTC	CATSRDGQGGNEQFF
TRBV4-3	few	TRBJ2-7	TRBD1	TGCGCCAGCAGCCACACGACAGGGTCCTACGAGCAGTACTTC	CASSHTTGSYEQYF
TRBV7-2	NA	TRBJ1-1	NA	TGTGCCAGCACCCTACTAGCCGGGGGTACTGAAGCTTTCTTT	CASTLLAGGTEAFF
TRBV18	NA	TRBJ1-1	TRBD1	TGTGCCAGCTCACCACTGCCCGGGACAGAGAACACTGAAGCTTTCTTT	CASSPLPGTENTEAFF
TRBV11-2	NA	TRBJ1-2	NA	TGTGCCAGCAGCCCACAACAGGGAATGGCTGGCTACACCTTC	CASSPQQGMAGYTF
TRBV7-2	NA	TRBJ2-6	TRBD2	TGTGCCAGCAGCTTAGGGGGGACTAGCGGGGGCTCTGGGGCCAACGTCCTGACTTTC	CASSLGGTSGGSGANVLTF
TRBV5-6	NA	TRBJ1-2	TRBD1	TGTGCCAGCAGCCAGAGAACGGACAGGGCATATGGCTACACCTTC	CASSQRTDRAYGYTF